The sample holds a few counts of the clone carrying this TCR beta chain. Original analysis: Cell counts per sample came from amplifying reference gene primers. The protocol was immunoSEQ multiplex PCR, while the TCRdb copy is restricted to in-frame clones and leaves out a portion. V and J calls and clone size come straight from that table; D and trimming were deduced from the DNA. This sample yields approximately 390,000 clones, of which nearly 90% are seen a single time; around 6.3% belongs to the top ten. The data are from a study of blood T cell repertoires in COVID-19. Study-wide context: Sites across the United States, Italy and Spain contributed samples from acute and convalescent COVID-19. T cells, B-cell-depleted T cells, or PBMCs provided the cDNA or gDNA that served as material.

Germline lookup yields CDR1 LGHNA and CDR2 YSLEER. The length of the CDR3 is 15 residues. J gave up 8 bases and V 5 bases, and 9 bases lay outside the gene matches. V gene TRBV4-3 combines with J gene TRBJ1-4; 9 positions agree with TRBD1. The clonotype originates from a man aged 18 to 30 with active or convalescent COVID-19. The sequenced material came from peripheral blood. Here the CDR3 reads CASSLTGGTGEKLFF. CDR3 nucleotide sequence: TGCGCCAGCAGCTTAACAGGGGGCACGGGGGAAAAACTGTTTTTT.